This T cell receptor beta chain was captured by sequencing in a study of T-cell memory formation after mild COVID-19. After 5'RACE with constant-segment primers, TCR alpha and TCR beta cDNA libraries carrying sample barcodes and UMIs were obtained. TCRdb used MiXCR to reprocess the 5' RACE reads, holding one entry per CDR3 protein. Of roughly 240,000 distinct CDR3 sequences in the sample, around 15% were seen once. This CDR3 contains 15 residues. CDR1 and CDR2 from the germline V gene are LGHDT and YNNKEL (reference sequence). The V and J ends lost 3 bases and 4 bases, in that order; junction bases with no gene match: 5.

Sequences were obtained from PBMCs or a T cell subset sorted from them (not recorded which). This rearrangement joins TRBV3-1 to TRBJ2-5; 10 bases are shared with TRBD2. The source of this sequence is a man aged 18 to 30 who had mild COVID-19 (a few samples of this study predate the infection). Cell type and time point are not known. The CDR3 DNA is TGTGCCAGCAGCCAGAGACTAGCGGGCCCAGAGACCCAGTACTTC. This encodes CASSQRLAGPETQYF.